The T cell receptor beta chain under discussion was sequenced for a study of graft-versus-host responses after intestinal transplantation. Germline CDR1 and CDR2: SGHTA and FQGNSA. The CDR3 is 15 residues long. The J segment lost 2 bases and the V segment lost 5 bases, leaving 2 bases of the junction unmatched. Assay: immunoSEQ multiplex PCR; the TCRdb copy retains only in-frame clones and omits some. The sample has tens of thousands of clones, 92% seen once. Notes on this clone: Its antigen remains unidentified.

Study results and caveats: High graft-versus-host to host-versus-graft clonal ratios were seen in allografts of patients with graft-donor T cell macrochimerism.

The V call is TRBV7-2, the J call TRBJ2-7, with TRBD2 matching over 14 bases. The input for sequencing was unstimulated CD4+ T cells sorted from spleen or lymph node cells, taken before intestinal transplant. The source is a human donor who received an intestinal transplant. Here the CDR3 DNA reads TGTGCCAGCAGCCCGGGACTAGCGGGGGCCTACGAGCAGTACTTC. This gives the protein CASSPGLAGAYEQYF. Full variable domain (outside the CDR3, taken from reference TRBV7-2 and TRBJ2-7): GAGVSQSPSNKVTEKGKDVELRCDPISGHTALYWYRQSLGQGLEFLIYFQGNSAPDKSGLPSDRFSAERTGGSVSTLTIQRTQQEDSAVYLCASSPGLAGAYEQYFGPGTRLTVT.